This T cell receptor beta chain comes out of a study of blood T cell repertoires in COVID-19. In the original processing: Using reference gene primer amplification, nucleated cell counts were estimated. Repertoires were generated with immunoSEQ multiplex PCR, while TCRdb's copy carries only in-frame clones and drops some. V and J calls and clone size are as listed in that table; D and trimming were resolved from the DNA. The sample records roughly 290,000 clones, roughly 84% being singletons. Seattle patients were enrolled while actively infected and followed longitudinally. Germline lookup yields CDR1 MGHRA and CDR2 YSYEKL. With 5 bases clipped from V and 4 bases from J, the junction kept 8 bases outside the gene matches. This CDR3 region has 15 residues.

This TCR was sampled from a human donor with COVID-19, enrolled during active disease. The donor label of this sample is uncertain. This rearrangement joins TRBV4-1 to TRBJ1-5; 7 bases are shared with TRBD1. Sequencing was performed on peripheral blood. CDR3 sequence reads: CASSFSRGFNQPQHF. The CDR3 nucleotides are TGCGCCAGCAGCTTCTCCAGGGGGTTTAATCAGCCCCAGCATTTT.